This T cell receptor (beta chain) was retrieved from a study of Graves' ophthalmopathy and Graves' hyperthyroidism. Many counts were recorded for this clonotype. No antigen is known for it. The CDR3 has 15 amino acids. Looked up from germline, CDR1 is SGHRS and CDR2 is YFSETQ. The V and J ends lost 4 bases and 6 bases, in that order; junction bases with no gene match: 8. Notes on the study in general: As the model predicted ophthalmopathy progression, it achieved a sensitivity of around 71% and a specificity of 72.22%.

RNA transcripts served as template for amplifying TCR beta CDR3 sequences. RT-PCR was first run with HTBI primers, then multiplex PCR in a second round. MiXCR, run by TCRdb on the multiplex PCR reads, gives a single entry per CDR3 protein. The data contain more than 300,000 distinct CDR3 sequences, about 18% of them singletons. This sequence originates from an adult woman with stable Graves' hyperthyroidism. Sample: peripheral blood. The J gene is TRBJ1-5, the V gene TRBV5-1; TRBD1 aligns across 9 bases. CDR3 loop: CASSKGQGQGQPQHF. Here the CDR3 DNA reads TGCGCCAGCAGCAAGGGACAGGGACAAGGTCAGCCCCAGCATTTT.